A selection of T cell receptor beta chains follows, all from one sample in a study of cytomegalovirus exposure and HLA in healthy donors. The method was immunoSEQ multiplex PCR; TCRdb's version includes in-frame clones alone and lacks a portion of them. The table includes 100,000 to 150,000 clones, approximately 71% detected once. The sample taken for sequencing was PBMCs. Receptors were obtained from a woman aged 55-70 years in good health and CMV-seronegative. Both conserved end residues are part of each CDR3. D genes are given only for firm matches. The size of a clone is reported for some rows only, either as once, few or many, or as a class for expanded clones.

D gene: -; clone size: once; V gene: TRBV11-1; J gene: TRBJ2-1; CDR3 DNA: TGTGCCAGCAGCTTATCTAGGGGGGGCTACAATGAGCAGTTCTTC; CDR3 protein: CASSLSRGGYNEQFF
D gene: -; clone size: -; V gene: TRBV6-5; J gene: TRBJ1-2; CDR3 DNA: TGTGCCAGCAGGACGACCTCAGGTGGCTACACCTTC; CDR3 protein: CASRTTSGGYTF
D gene: TRBD1; clone size: few; V gene: TRBV5-1; J gene: TRBJ2-2; CDR3 DNA: TGCGCCAGCAAACGGGACAGCACCGGGGAGCTGTTTTTT; CDR3 protein: CASKRDSTGELFF
D gene: -; clone size: -; V gene: TRBV2; J gene: TRBJ2-5; CDR3 DNA: TGTGCCAGCAGTGAAGCGCTTCTGGGCGAAGGGGGGGGGCAAGAGACCCAGTACTTC; CDR3 protein: CASSEALLGEGGGQETQYF
D gene: -; clone size: -; V gene: TRBV9; J gene: TRBJ2-7; CDR3 DNA: TGTGCCAGCAGCGTAGAAGGCGGGCGGCCCTCCTACGAGCAGTACTTC; CDR3 protein: CASSVEGGRPSYEQYF
D gene: -; clone size: -; V gene: TRBV7-9; J gene: TRBJ2-7; CDR3 DNA: TGTTCCACCCAGACAGCGTACGAGCAGTACTTC; CDR3 protein: CSTQTAYEQYF
D gene: -; clone size: few; V gene: TRBV7-3; J gene: TRBJ2-6; CDR3 DNA: TGTGCCAGCAGCCTCTCCTCTGGGGCCAACGTCCTGACTTTC; CDR3 protein: CASSLSSGANVLTF
D gene: -; clone size: -; V gene: TRBV28; J gene: TRBJ2-2; CDR3 DNA: TGTGCCAGCAAGTCCGGGACATCAACGAACACCGGGGAGCTGTTTTTT; CDR3 protein: CASKSGTSTNTGELFF
D gene: TRBD1; clone size: -; V gene: TRBV7-9; J gene: TRBJ1-4; CDR3 DNA: TGTGCCAGCAGTCCAGGACAGGGGCATAATGAAAAACTGTTTTTT; CDR3 protein: CASSPGQGHNEKLFF
D gene: -; clone size: -; V gene: TRBV30; J gene: TRBJ1-1; CDR3 DNA: TGTGCCTGGAGTGTTTACGAGTCGACTGAAGCTTTCTTT; CDR3 protein: CAWSVYESTEAFF
D gene: -; clone size: -; V gene: TRBV7-3; J gene: TRBJ2-1; CDR3 DNA: TGTGCCAGCAGCATGGACTCCCACAATGAGCAGTTCTTC; CDR3 protein: CASSMDSHNEQFF
D gene: -; clone size: -; V gene: TRBV5-4; J gene: TRBJ1-2; CDR3 DNA: TGTGCCAGCAGCTTCCTCGCAGGCAGTGCCACCTATGGCTACACCTTC; CDR3 protein: CASSFLAGSATYGYTF
D gene: -; clone size: -; V gene: TRBV18; J gene: TRBJ2-3; CDR3 DNA: TGTGCCAGCTCACCCCAGGGGTCAGCTAGCACAGATACGCAGTATTTT; CDR3 protein: CASSPQGSASTDTQYF
D gene: -; clone size: -; V gene: TRBV28; J gene: TRBJ1-1; CDR3 DNA: TGTGCCAGCAGTTTCGGATCCTCCTCGGGGGCTTTCTTT; CDR3 protein: CASSFGSSSGAFF
D gene: TRBD1; clone size: -; V gene: TRBV11-2; J gene: TRBJ2-4; CDR3 DNA: TGTGCCAGCGAACGGACAGGAGGAAAAAACATTCAGTACTTC; CDR3 protein: CASERTGGKNIQYF
D gene: TRBD1; clone size: -; V gene: TRBV28; J gene: TRBJ1-1; CDR3 DNA: TGTGCCAGCATCCTGAGGGACAGGGTGGTCACTGAAGCTTTCTTT; CDR3 protein: CASILRDRVVTEAFF
D gene: TRBD1; clone size: once; V gene: TRBV5-1; J gene: TRBJ1-4; CDR3 DNA: TGCGCCAGCAGCCACACGGAGGGGGCGTCTAATGAAAAACTGTTTTTT; CDR3 protein: CASSHTEGASNEKLFF
D gene: TRBD1; clone size: -; V gene: TRBV7-2; J gene: TRBJ1-4; CDR3 DNA: TGTGCCAGCAGCTCGCCCTCGGGACAGGGGATATTGGGAAAACTGTTTTTT; CDR3 protein: CASSSPSGQGILGKLFF
D gene: -; clone size: once; V gene: TRBV6-1; J gene: TRBJ1-2; CDR3 DNA: TGTGCCAGCAACCCCGACAGGTCTAACTATGGCTACACCTTC; CDR3 protein: CASNPDRSNYGYTF
D gene: -; clone size: -; V gene: TRBV5-1; J gene: TRBJ2-1; CDR3 DNA: TGCGCCAGCAGCTTGGGCTCCGGGGGCTCCTACAATGAGCAGTTCTTC; CDR3 protein: CASSLGSGGSYNEQFF
D gene: TRBD2; clone size: -; V gene: TRBV7-8; J gene: TRBJ2-6; CDR3 DNA: TGTGCCAGCAGCGCACTGGGGGGGGCTGGGGCCAACGTCCTGACTTTC; CDR3 protein: CASSALGGAGANVLTF
D gene: TRBD2; clone size: once; V gene: TRBV9; J gene: TRBJ2-1; CDR3 DNA: TGTGCCAGCAGCCTCCCCGGGACTAGCGGGAGCAATGAGCAGTTCTTC; CDR3 protein: CASSLPGTSGSNEQFF
D gene: TRBD1; clone size: -; V gene: TRBV5-1; J gene: TRBJ2-2; CDR3 DNA: TGCGCCAGCAGCTTACAGGGGAGATCGAACACCGGGGAGCTGTTTTTT; CDR3 protein: CASSLQGRSNTGELFF
D gene: TRBD2; clone size: -; V gene: TRBV27; J gene: TRBJ2-1; CDR3 DNA: TGTGCCAGCAGGCAGGGACTAGCGGTGTACAATGAGCAGTTCTTC; CDR3 protein: CASRQGLAVYNEQFF
D gene: -; clone size: -; V gene: TRBV19; J gene: TRBJ2-1; CDR3 DNA: TGTGCCAGTAGTATAGGGCTAGCGACCTTGGATGAGCAGTTCTTC; CDR3 protein: CASSIGLATLDEQFF
D gene: TRBD2; clone size: -; V gene: TRBV10-3; J gene: TRBJ2-7; CDR3 DNA: TGTGCCATCAGTGGCACTAGCGGAAGGCAGGCCGAGCAGTACTTC; CDR3 protein: CAISGTSGRQAEQYF
D gene: -; clone size: -; V gene: TRBV28; J gene: TRBJ1-5; CDR3 DNA: TGTGCCAGCAGTTTCCCTCCCGGCAGGGCCGATCAGCCCCAGCATTTT; CDR3 protein: CASSFPPGRADQPQHF
D gene: -; clone size: -; V gene: TRBV2; J gene: TRBJ1-2; CDR3 DNA: TGTGCCAGCAGGCCCCACCAGGGCTATAATGGCTACACCTTC; CDR3 protein: CASRPHQGYNGYTF
D gene: TRBD2; clone size: once; V gene: TRBV5-1; J gene: TRBJ2-7; CDR3 DNA: TGCGCCAGCAGCGCCTACACCCCAGGGATAGCGGGAGAGGGCGAGCAGTACTTC; CDR3 protein: CASSAYTPGIAGEGEQYF
D gene: -; clone size: -; V gene: TRBV9; J gene: TRBJ1-2; CDR3 DNA: TGTGCCAGCAGTAAGACAGGAGTCTATGGCTACACCTTC; CDR3 protein: CASSKTGVYGYTF
D gene: TRBD1; clone size: -; V gene: TRBV5-1; J gene: TRBJ1-2; CDR3 DNA: TGCGCCAGCAGCACCACGGGACAGGCTATCTTC; CDR3 protein: CASSTTGQAIF
D gene: -; clone size: -; V gene: TRBV4-1; J gene: TRBJ2-3; CDR3 DNA: TGCGCCAGCAGCCAAGAGCAGGGGGGTTACACGCAGTATTTT; CDR3 protein: CASSQEQGGYTQYF
D gene: TRBD1; clone size: -; V gene: TRBV11-1; J gene: TRBJ1-2; CDR3 DNA: TGTGCCAGCAGCTCCCGGGACAGAGACTATGGCTACACCTTC; CDR3 protein: CASSSRDRDYGYTF
D gene: -; clone size: -; V gene: TRBV5-1; J gene: TRBJ1-1; CDR3 DNA: TGCGCCAGCAGCTTGTCGGGCGCGGGAGGGGACACTGAAGCTTTCTTT; CDR3 protein: CASSLSGAGGDTEAFF
D gene: TRBD1; clone size: -; V gene: TRBV10-3; J gene: TRBJ1-1; CDR3 DNA: TGTGCCATCAGTGAGTTGACACAGGGGGGAGCTTTCTTT; CDR3 protein: CAISELTQGGAFF
D gene: -; clone size: -; V gene: TRBV2; J gene: TRBJ1-5; CDR3 DNA: TGTGCCAGCTTTAGGGAGGGACATGGCCGCGATCAGCCCCAGCATTTT; CDR3 protein: CASFREGHGRDQPQHF
D gene: -; clone size: few; V gene: TRBV9; J gene: TRBJ1-2; CDR3 DNA: TGTGCCAGCCCGAGGGCAGCACTTTATGGCTACACCTTC; CDR3 protein: CASPRAALYGYTF
D gene: TRBD1; clone size: -; V gene: TRBV29-1; J gene: TRBJ1-1; CDR3 DNA: TGCAGCGTTGAGTCCCGGGACAGGGTAGGACCTAGATCATGTTTCTTT; CDR3 protein: CSVESRDRVGPRSCFF
D gene: -; clone size: -; V gene: TRBV5-5; J gene: TRBJ2-7; CDR3 DNA: TGTGCCAGCAGCTCTAGGACAGTCTCCTACGAGCAGTACTTC; CDR3 protein: CASSSRTVSYEQYF
D gene: -; clone size: -; V gene: TRBV5-6; J gene: TRBJ1-3; CDR3 DNA: TGTGCCAGCAGCTTGAATGCGGCCTCTGGAAACACCATATATTTT; CDR3 protein: CASSLNAASGNTIYF
D gene: -; clone size: -; V gene: TRBV6-1; J gene: TRBJ2-7; CDR3 DNA: TGTGCCGGCGGAAGGGGGACCTCCTACGAGCAGTACTTC; CDR3 protein: CAGGRGTSYEQYF
D gene: -; clone size: -; V gene: TRBV11-2; J gene: TRBJ2-3; CDR3 DNA: TGTGCCAGCAGCTTATTGAGCGGAGGGAGCACAGATACGCAGTATTTT; CDR3 protein: CASSLLSGGSTDTQYF
D gene: -; clone size: -; V gene: TRBV29-1; J gene: TRBJ2-7; CDR3 DNA: TGCAGCGTTGGGGGCCTCTACGAGCAGTACTTC; CDR3 protein: CSVGGLYEQYF
D gene: TRBD1; clone size: -; V gene: TRBV6-1; J gene: TRBJ2-7; CDR3 DNA: TGTGCCAGCAGTAACCGACAGGGGGGTAGCTACGAGCAGTACTTC; CDR3 protein: CASSNRQGGSYEQYF
D gene: TRBD1; clone size: -; V gene: TRBV15; J gene: TRBJ2-7; CDR3 DNA: TGTGCCACCAGCAGAGGACAGGGGGCGTACGAGCAGTACTTC; CDR3 protein: CATSRGQGAYEQYF
D gene: -; clone size: -; V gene: TRBV5-6; J gene: TRBJ1-1; CDR3 DNA: TGTGCCAGCAGCCTTATCGCCGGGACAATGAACACTGAAGCTTTCTTT; CDR3 protein: CASSLIAGTMNTEAFF
D gene: TRBD2; clone size: few; V gene: TRBV7-3; J gene: TRBJ2-2; CDR3 DNA: TGTGCCAGCAGCCCGACTAGCGGGATGGCCACCGGGGAGCTGTTTTTT; CDR3 protein: CASSPTSGMATGELFF
D gene: TRBD2; clone size: few; V gene: TRBV7-2; J gene: TRBJ2-7; CDR3 DNA: TGTGCCAGCAGCCCAGCGGGAGGGGCATACGAGCAGTACTTC; CDR3 protein: CASSPAGGAYEQYF
D gene: -; clone size: -; V gene: TRBV30; J gene: TRBJ1-2; CDR3 DNA: TGTGCCTGGAGTGTAGGGGCCTTGGGCTACACCTTC; CDR3 protein: CAWSVGALGYTF
D gene: -; clone size: few; V gene: TRBV6-1; J gene: TRBJ1-5; CDR3 DNA: TGTGCCAGCAGTGAACGGCAGGGAGGCCATCAGCCCCAGCATTTT; CDR3 protein: CASSERQGGHQPQHF
D gene: -; clone size: once; V gene: TRBV6-5; J gene: TRBJ2-7; CDR3 DNA: TGTGCCAGCAGCCCTCGTGAGGGATACTACGAGCAGTACTTC; CDR3 protein: CASSPREGYYEQYF
D gene: TRBD1; clone size: -; V gene: TRBV25-1; J gene: TRBJ2-7; CDR3 DNA: TGTGCCAGCAGTGCTGCTCCGGGACAGCAAACCTACGAGCAGTACTTC; CDR3 protein: CASSAAPGQQTYEQYF
D gene: -; clone size: -; V gene: TRBV5-8; J gene: TRBJ2-5; CDR3 DNA: TGTGCCAGCAGCTGGGGCAGAACCTCAGGGACCCAGTACTTC; CDR3 protein: CASSWGRTSGTQYF
D gene: TRBD2; clone size: -; V gene: TRBV4-1; J gene: TRBJ2-2; CDR3 DNA: TGCGCCAGCAGCCAACCAACCCGCGGGGGGGCCGGCGGGGAGCTGTTTTTT; CDR3 protein: CASSQPTRGGAGGELFF
D gene: -; clone size: few; V gene: TRBV28; J gene: TRBJ1-2; CDR3 DNA: TGTGCCAGCACCAAACACGGGACACCCCATGGCTACACCTTC; CDR3 protein: CASTKHGTPHGYTF
D gene: TRBD2; clone size: -; V gene: TRBV5-1; J gene: TRBJ2-2; CDR3 DNA: TGCGCCAGCAGCTTGACTAGCGGGGGCGCCGGGGAGCTGTTTTTT; CDR3 protein: CASSLTSGGAGELFF
D gene: TRBD1; clone size: -; V gene: TRBV6-6; J gene: TRBJ1-5; CDR3 DNA: TGTGCCAGCAGTTTTTCGGGACAGCGACAGCATTTT; CDR3 protein: CASSFSGQRQHF